This is a list of T cell receptor beta chains from one sample in a study of cytomegalovirus exposure and HLA in healthy donors. Produced via immunoSEQ multiplex PCR; TCRdb's table is partial and in-frame only. The sample records 130,000 or so clones, roughly three fifths being singletons. Sequenced sample: PBMCs. These receptors all stem from a male donor in good health and CMV-seronegative. Each CDR3 is given with its conserved first and last residue. A D gene is named only where the DNA matches it firmly. Part of the rows lack a size; the others show once, few, many or a class for expanded clones.

TRBJ1-2	NA	TRBD1	TRBV7-2	TGTGCCAGCAGCTTAGGAGCCCTGGACAGGAGGGGCTACACCTTC	CASSLGALDRRGYTF
TRBJ1-2	NA	NA	TRBV27	TGTGCCAGCACTAGATGGGGGGGCGCCGGGAACTATGGCTACACCTTC	CASTRWGGAGNYGYTF
TRBJ1-6	NA	NA	TRBV27	TGTGCCAGCAGTTTATCGCGGCAGGGTTGGTCACCCCTCCACTTT	CASSLSRQGWSPLHF
TRBJ2-7	NA	NA	TRBV4-3	TGCGCCAGCAGCCAAGATTATGGCAGGGTGGACGAGCAGTACTTC	CASSQDYGRVDEQYF
TRBJ2-3	NA	NA	TRBV15	TGTGCCACCAGCAGGGACGCGGGGATGAGCACAGATACGCAGTATTTT	CATSRDAGMSTDTQYF
TRBJ2-7	NA	TRBD1	TRBV5-1	TGCGCCAGCAGCGCCGGGACAGCAACCTACGAGCAGTACTTC	CASSAGTATYEQYF
TRBJ2-5	NA	NA	TRBV6-6	TGTGCCAGCAGTGCCCCTCAGGGTGTGGGATTAGAGACCCAGTACTTC	CASSAPQGVGLETQYF
TRBJ2-7	NA	NA	TRBV6-5	TGTGCCAGCAGTTACGACAGGCTGGCCTACGAGCAGTACTTC	CASSYDRLAYEQYF
TRBJ1-1	NA	NA	TRBV19	TGTGCCAGTAGGCCAAACAGGGTTAGGAACACTGAAGCTTTCTTT	CASRPNRVRNTEAFF
TRBJ1-1	NA	TRBD1	TRBV6-6	TGTGCCAGCAGTTACCGGACAGGTCCCGTGAACACTGAAGCTTTCTTT	CASSYRTGPVNTEAFF
TRBJ2-2	NA	NA	TRBV15	TGTGCCACCAGCAGAGAATGGGGGGTAGGCACCGGGGAGCTGTTTTTT	CATSREWGVGTGELFF
TRBJ1-2	NA	NA	TRBV12-5	TGTGCTAGTGGTTTACAGGGCTATGGCTACACCTTC	CASGLQGYGYTF
TRBJ1-2	NA	NA	TRBV5-1	TGCGCCAGCAGCAGGGACACGATACTTAACTATGGCTACACCTTC	CASSRDTILNYGYTF
TRBJ1-4	NA	NA	TRBV5-1	TGCGCCAGCAGCCTCGGCGGGGGTGAGGAAAAACTGTTTTTT	CASSLGGGEEKLFF
TRBJ2-7	NA	NA	TRBV18	TGTGCCAGCTCACCAAGGACTACCGACTACGAGCAGTACTTC	CASSPRTTDYEQYF
TRBJ2-7	NA	NA	TRBV5-1	TGCGCCAGCAGCAATAACAACAGGGCCTACGAGCAGTACTTC	CASSNNNRAYEQYF
TRBJ1-2	NA	TRBD1	TRBV5-6	TGTGCCAGCAGCTTGGAGCGGACAGGGGGCTACACCTTC	CASSLERTGGYTF
TRBJ2-2	few	TRBD1	TRBV6-1	TGTGCCAGCAGGGGGGACAGTTACACCGGGGAGCTGTTTTTT	CASRGDSYTGELFF
TRBJ1-2	NA	TRBD1	TRBV5-4	TGTGCCAGCAGCCCTACCTTAGGACAGGGAGATGGCTACACCTTC	CASSPTLGQGDGYTF
TRBJ1-6	NA	NA	TRBV18	TGTGCCAGCTTCGGGTCTCGATTGTCACCCCTCCACTTT	CASFGSRLSPLHF
TRBJ1-2	few	NA	TRBV25-1	TGTGCCAGCAGCGGGGGGGGGCTCACCTATGGCTACACCTTC	CASSGGGLTYGYTF
TRBJ2-3	NA	NA	TRBV27	TGTGCCAGCGGCTTAGCGGATACGCAGTATTTT	CASGLADTQYF
TRBJ1-5	once	TRBD1	TRBV6-1	TGTGCCAGTTACGGGACAGGGGGAATTCAGCCCCAGCATTTT	CASYGTGGIQPQHF
TRBJ1-5	NA	TRBD1	TRBV7-2	TGTGCCAGCAGCTCCCCGACAGGGAGCAATCAGCCCCAGCATTTT	CASSSPTGSNQPQHF
TRBJ1-4	NA	NA	TRBV6-1	TGTGCCAGCAGTTACGGTGAAAAACTGTTTTTT	CASSYGEKLFF
TRBJ1-1	NA	TRBD1	TRBV5-6	TGTGCCAGCAGTTTCAAAACAGGGGATGAAGCTTTCTTT	CASSFKTGDEAFF
TRBJ1-2	NA	NA	TRBV6-5	TGTGCCAGCATGGGAGGGTCAGGGATTGGCTACACCTTC	CASMGGSGIGYTF
TRBJ1-2	NA	NA	TRBV28	TGTGCCAGCAGTTTCCCCCAAGGGACTCGCCGTGGCTACACCTTC	CASSFPQGTRRGYTF
TRBJ2-7	NA	NA	TRBV29-1	TGCAGCATACAGCATATCGGCGACGAGCAGTACTTC	CSIQHIGDEQYF
TRBJ2-1	NA	TRBD2	TRBV19	TGTGCCAGTAGGATACTAGCGGGGGACGGCGATGAGCAGTTCTTC	CASRILAGDGDEQFF
TRBJ1-5	NA	NA	TRBV19	TGTGCCAGTACCGTTGGGAGGGGCGAACAGCCCCAGCATTTT	CASTVGRGEQPQHF
TRBJ1-5	few	NA	TRBV28	TGTGCCAGCAGCTGGGCCAGGCAGCCCCAGCATTTT	CASSWARQPQHF
TRBJ2-7	once	NA	TRBV19	TGTGCCAGTAGTATCCAGGGGGGTCTTCACTACGAGCAGTACTTC	CASSIQGGLHYEQYF
TRBJ2-5	NA	NA	TRBV5-1	TGCGCCAGCAGCCCCGCTATGGGAGAACAGACCCAGTACTTC	CASSPAMGEQTQYF
TRBJ2-7	NA	NA	TRBV5-6	TGTGCCAGCAGCGTAACAGGGATCCGCGAGCAGTACTTC	CASSVTGIREQYF
TRBJ1-6	NA	TRBD1	TRBV7-2	TGTGCCAGCAGCCTTGTAGCAGGGGGCGATTCACCCCTCCACTTT	CASSLVAGGDSPLHF
TRBJ2-7	few	NA	TRBV5-1	TGCGCCAGCAGCTTGGTGTTAGACCCGGGGGAGCAGTACTTC	CASSLVLDPGEQYF
TRBJ2-7	few	TRBD1	TRBV10-2	TGCGCCAGCACGGACAGGGGGGAGCAGTACTTC	CASTDRGEQYF
TRBJ2-2	NA	NA	TRBV10-2	TGCGCCAGCAGAGCGACAGGAATAAACACCGGGGAGCTGTTTTTT	CASRATGINTGELFF
TRBJ1-1	few	TRBD1	TRBV29-1	TGCAGCGTTGCCCCACACACAGGGGTGAACACTGAAGCTTTCTTT	CSVAPHTGVNTEAFF
TRBJ2-7	few	TRBD2	TRBV7-7	TGTGCCAGCAGCTTACAACTAGCGGGCGCCTACTACGAGCAGTACTTC	CASSLQLAGAYYEQYF
TRBJ2-7	NA	NA	TRBV5-1	TGCGCCAGCACGGATAGGGGTACCATTTCGTCCGAGCAGTACTTC	CASTDRGTISSEQYF
TRBJ1-1	NA	TRBD1	TRBV2	TGTGCCAGCAATACACAGGGGGCGAACACTGAAGCTTTCTTT	CASNTQGANTEAFF
TRBJ1-5	NA	TRBD1	TRBV7-9	TGTGCCAGCAGCTACAGGGGGGATTATAGCAATCAGCCCCAGCATTTT	CASSYRGDYSNQPQHF
TRBJ2-2	few	NA	TRBV7-6	TGTGCCAGCAGCTTACCAGGGTTTGGGGCCGGGGAGCTGTTTTTT	CASSLPGFGAGELFF
TRBJ2-2	NA	TRBD1	TRBV2	TGTGCCAGCAGTGAACAGGGGGCTGGGACCGGGGAGCTGTTTTTT	CASSEQGAGTGELFF
TRBJ2-7	NA	NA	TRBV7-2	TGTGCCAGCAGCCTTTTGTCGGGGGGCGACGAGCAGTACTTC	CASSLLSGGDEQYF
TRBJ1-2	NA	NA	TRBV30	TGTGCCTGGAGTGAAGCAGGGGATAACTATGGCTACACCTTC	CAWSEAGDNYGYTF
TRBJ2-1	NA	TRBD1	TRBV7-8	TGTGCCAGCAGCTTCCCCGGGACAGGGCATTCCGATGAGCAGTTCTTC	CASSFPGTGHSDEQFF
TRBJ2-4	NA	NA	TRBV6-4	TGTGCCAGCAATGACAGCTCACAGAAAAACATTCAGTACTTC	CASNDSSQKNIQYF
TRBJ2-3	NA	TRBD1	TRBV7-2	TGTGCCACAAAGGGGGCGACTAGCACAGATACGCAGTATTTT	CATKGATSTDTQYF
TRBJ2-5	few	NA	TRBV11-1	TGTGCCAGCAGCGACCCTAGTGCAGAAGAGACCCAGTACTTC	CASSDPSAEETQYF
TRBJ2-7	few	NA	TRBV5-5	TGTGCCAGCAGCTCCTCATCACCTTCCCTCCGGGAAGAGCAGTACTTC	CASSSSSPSLREEQYF